Below are 24 T cell receptor beta chains sequenced from a single sample in a study of blood T cell repertoires in COVID-19. Method: immunoSEQ multiplex PCR; TCRdb's copy keeps in-frame clones and lacks some. The data contain fewer than 200,000 clones, roughly 90% of them singletons. The source material was peripheral blood. These receptors were obtained from a man aged 18 to 30 with COVID-19, enrolled during active disease.

In the case of this clone: This CDR3 is also generated by other DNA sequences in the sample. The gene calls are TRBV19 and TRBJ1-1; weak D call: TRBD1 (5 bases). Germline assignment: CDR1 LNHDA and CDR2 SQIVND (reference sequence). The CDR3 consists of 13 residues. Trimming shortened V by 3 bases and J by 3 bases, and 8 bases separated the two germline ends. CDR3: CASSMGGDTEAFF. CDR3 nucleotides: TGTGCCAGTAGTATGGGAGGGGACACTGAAGCTTTCTTT.

The V gene is TRBV11-2, the J gene TRBJ2-7, with 13 bases lining up with TRBD2. The CDR3 is made up of 17 amino acids. Germline V gene data show CDR1 as SGHAT and CDR2 as FQNNGV. J gave up 5 bases and V 5 bases, and 12 bases lay outside the gene matches. CDR3 sequence: CASSTRRGLAGSNEQYF. The CDR3 DNA reads as TGTGCCAGCAGCACGCGTCGGGGACTAGCGGGATCGAACGAGCAGTACTTC.

This chain links TRBV27 with TRBJ1-6, with D maybe TRBD1 (5 bases). CDR1 and CDR2 from the germline V gene are MNHEY and SMNVEV (reference sequence). The CDR3 contains 14 residues. The ends were cut back, 2 bases at V and 11 bases at J, with 13 bases in the middle. The CDR3: CASSLRGLGAPLHF. The CDR3 nucleotides read TGTGCCAGCAGTTTACGCGGACTAGGGGCACCCCTCCACTTT.

The chain couples TRBV28 to TRBJ1-5, with D tentatively TRBD1 (6 bases). The germline V gene has CDR1 MDHEN and CDR2 SYDVKM. V dropped 6 bases and J dropped 7 bases, with 22 bases sitting between them. This CDR3 has 16 amino acids. The CDR3 reads CASSPGGNRVRQPQHF. The CDR3 nucleotides are TGTGCCAGCAGCCCCGGGGGGAACAGGGTGAGGCAGCCCCAGCATTTT.

This sequence joins TRBV28 and TRBJ2-3; TRBD1 agrees at 8 bases. The CDR3 runs to 13 residues. Germline assignment: CDR1 MDHEN and CDR2 SYDVKM. The V gene end was trimmed by 6 bases and the J gene end by 4 bases; junction bases not matched to a gene: 3. CDR3 DNA sequence: TGTGCCAGCAGGCAGACAGGGGCAGATACGCAGTATTTT. It codes for CASRQTGADTQYF.

The rearrangement uses TRBV11-2 and TRBJ1-1; D is unclear. Germline V gives CDR1 SGHAT, CDR2 FQNNGV. The ends were cut back, 1 base at V and 6 bases at J, with 15 bases in the middle. The CDR3 covers 15 residues. The CDR3: CASSLGGTGRPEAFF. Written as DNA, the CDR3 is TGTGCCAGCAGCTTAGGTGGCACCGGGAGGCCTGAAGCTTTCTTT.

The rearrangement uses TRBV29-1 and TRBJ2-7, with TRBD1 matching over 8 bases. The V gene end was trimmed by 2 bases and the J gene end by 6 bases; junction bases not matched to a gene: 6. CDR3 length: 13 residues. CDR1 is SQVTM, CDR2 ANQGSEA, per germline. DNA of the CDR3: TGCAGCGTTGAACGTGTACAGGGGGGCGAGCAGTACTTC. It codes for CSVERVQGGEQYF.

The rearrangement uses TRBV7-9 and TRBJ2-1; tentatively, D is TRBD2 (6 bases). Germline V CDR1 and CDR2: SEHNR, FQNEAQ (reference sequence). The CDR3 runs to 16 residues. Trimming cost V 4 bases and J 3 bases, with 16 bases left between them. CDR3: CASSYRREMDYNEQFF. CDR3 bases: TGTGCCAGCAGCTACCGACGGGAGATGGACTACAATGAGCAGTTCTTC.

This sequence joins TRBV4-3 and TRBJ2-3; 11 bases map to TRBD2. Germline-derived CDR1 and CDR2 are LGHNA and YSLEER. The ends lost 3 bases at V and 8 bases at J; junction bases unmatched: 10. This CDR3 is built from 16 residues. For the CDR3, the DNA is TGCGCCAGCAGCCAGCAGATAGCGGGAGGGAGGGCTACGCAGTATTTT. Its protein is CASSQQIAGGRATQYF.

This chain uses TRBV4-3 with TRBJ2-6; D gene uncertain. Germline loops: CDR1 LGHNA, CDR2 YSLEER. The ends were cut back, 0 bases at V and 0 bases at J, with 9 bases in the middle. This CDR3 comprises 17 residues. The CDR3 is CASSQEGEDSGANVLTF. The CDR3 nucleotides are TGCGCCAGCAGCCAAGAAGGTGAGGACTCTGGGGCCAACGTCCTGACTTTC.

This clone was detected only a few times. The V and J genes are TRBV28 and TRBJ1-6, with D possibly matching TRBD1 (5 bases). The V end was cut by 7 bases, the J end by 6 bases, with 13 bases between. The germline CDR1 and CDR2 sequences are MDHEN and SYDVKM. This CDR3 contains 14 residues. CDR3: CASTTRGFNSPLHF. CDR3 sequence (DNA): TGTGCCAGCACCACAAGGGGCTTTAATTCACCCCTCCACTTT.

The rearrangement uses TRBV5-8 and TRBJ2-7, with 8 bases that match TRBD1. J gave up 1 base and V 0 bases, and 9 bases lay outside the gene matches. The CDR3 loop spans 17 amino acids. CDR1 and CDR2 from the germline V gene are SGHTS and YDEGEE. The CDR3 bases are TGTGCCAGCAGCTTGGCCCCCGGACAGGGACCTTCCTACGAGCAGTACTTC. Translated: CASSLAPGQGPSYEQYF.

V and J are TRBV6-5 and TRBJ1-5; no reliable D call. The CDR3 contains 14 residues. V lost 2 bases and J 7 bases, leaving 12 bases between the germline ends. Germline V gene lookup returns CDR1 MNHEY and CDR2 SVGAGI. The CDR3 bases are TGTGCCAGCAGTTACAGTCCTGAGGAGCAGCCCCAGCATTTT. This translates into CASSYSPEEQPQHF.

J is TRBJ2-1 and V is TRBV7-2, with 12 bases lining up with TRBD2. The CDR3 has 16 amino acids. V lost 6 bases and J lost 9; bases outside the gene matches: 12. Germline V gene sequence: CDR1 SGHTA, CDR2 FQGNSA. This CDR3 reads CASSRRLAGAGSEQFF. In DNA, the CDR3 is TGTGCCAGCAGTCGAAGACTAGCGGGGGCGGGCAGTGAGCAGTTCTTC.

This clone was seen a handful of times. The J gene is TRBJ2-5, the V gene TRBV28, with 8 bases identical to TRBD1. J lost 0 bases, V lost 6 bases, and 21 bases had no gene match. Germline V gene lookup returns CDR1 MDHEN and CDR2 SYDVKM. This CDR3 is 20 amino acids long. The CDR3 region has the DNA TGTGCCAGCAGCTTTATCCCGGGACAGGACTACAAGGGGTACCAAGAGACCCAGTACTTC. As protein: CASSFIPGQDYKGYQETQYF.

This rearrangement joins TRBV9 to TRBJ2-3, with TRBD2 matching 9 bases. The germline V gene encodes CDR1 SGDLS and CDR2 YYNGEE. V lost 0 bases, J lost 1 base, and 3 bases stayed unmatched. The CDR3 is made up of 16 amino acids. CDR3 DNA: TGTGCCAGCAGCGTAGGAGCGGGAGGTCGCACAGATACGCAGTATTTT. Protein product: CASSVGAGGRTDTQYF.

Concerning this clone: The sample carries other DNA sequences with the same CDR3. The CDR3 DNA sequence: TGTGCCAGCAGCTTGAGCGGTCAGCCCCAGCATTTT. This sequence encodes CASSLSGQPQHF. The chain employs TRBV5-6 and TRBJ1-5; D gene unclear. With 1 base removed from V and 6 bases from J, the gap between germline ends came to 5 bases. Germline V gene lookup returns CDR1 SGHDT and CDR2 YYEEEE. This CDR3 contains 12 residues. The full variable domain, its missing parts supplied by reference TRBV5-6 and TRBJ1-5, is DAGVTQSPTHLIKTRGQQVTLRCSPKSGHDTVSWYQQALGQGPQFIFQYYEEEERQRGNFPDRFSGHQFPNYSSELNVNALLLGDSALYLCASSLSGQPQHFGDGTRLSIL.

This clone appeared once. At one of its ends the junction is not consistent with the germline gene, which may arise from a read error. The V and J genes are TRBV30 and TRBJ1-4; D may be TRBD1 (5 bases). The germline V gene has CDR1 GTSNPN and CDR2 SVGIG (reference sequence). The CDR3 length is 14 residues. The CDR3 nucleotides are TGTGCCTGGAATCGGGGGAGGGCTAATGAAAAACTGCTTTTT. It is translated as CAWNRGRANEKLLF. Full variable domain (missing parts from reference TRBV30 and TRBJ1-4): SQTIHQWPATLVQPVGSPLSLECTVEGTSNPNLYWYRQAAGRGLQLLFYSVGIGQISSEVPQNLSASRPQDRQFILSSKKLLLSDSGFYLCAWNRGRANEKLLFGSGTQLSVL.

The table lists this clone with a few counts. This rearrangement joins TRBV11-2 to TRBJ2-1; tentatively, D is TRBD1 (6 bases). V dropped 1 base and J dropped 7 bases, with 14 bases sitting between them. Germline V gene lookup returns CDR1 SGHAT and CDR2 FQNNGV. This CDR3 is built from 15 residues. This CDR3 reads CASSLGTGQQNEQFF. CDR3 in DNA: TGTGCCAGCAGCTTAGGAACAGGGCAACAAAATGAGCAGTTCTTC.

This sequence joins TRBV5-4 and TRBJ2-3, with TRBD2 matching 8 bases. V lost 0 bases and J lost 1; bases outside the gene matches: 7. The CDR3 consists of 17 residues. Per the germline V gene, CDR1 is SGHNT and CDR2 is YYREEE (reference sequence). The CDR3 spells CASSLGPAGAGTDTQYF. The CDR3 coding sequence is TGTGCCAGCAGCTTGGGACCAGCGGGAGCGGGCACAGATACGCAGTATTTT. The full variable domain, completed using reference TRBV5-4 and TRBJ2-3, is ETGVTQSPTHLIKTRGQQVTLRCSSQSGHNTVSWYQQALGQGPQFIFQYYREEENGRGNFPPRFSGLQFPNYSSELNVNALELDDSALYLCASSLGPAGAGTDTQYFGPGTRLTVL.

The chain employs TRBV18 and TRBJ1-5; a weak D match, TRBD1 (6 bases). The length of the CDR3 is 14 residues. The V gene lost 4 bases and the J gene lost 4 bases, with 11 bases spanning the gap. The germline gives CDR1 KGHSH, CDR2 LQKENI. The CDR3 coding sequence is TGTGCCAGCTCACTCAGGGGCGAGAATCAGCCCCAGCATTTT. This codes for CASSLRGENQPQHF.

The chain employs TRBV3-1 (or the pseudogene TRBV3-2) and TRBJ1-6; D perhaps matches TRBD1 (5 bases). The CDR3 extends over 14 amino acids. Per germline, CDR1 LGHDT and CDR2 YNNKEL (reference sequence). V was shortened by 5 bases and J by 9 bases, with 14 bases between the two germline ends. This CDR3 reads CASSGAGSGSPLHF. Written as DNA, the CDR3 is TGTGCCAGCAGCGGTGCAGGGTCGGGTTCACCCCTCCACTTT.

This clone was observed a single time. The chain combines TRBV2 with TRBJ2-4; D is unclear. Trimming took 0 bases from V and 0 from J, leaving 12 bases between them. Germline V CDR1 and CDR2: SNHLY, FYNNEI. The CDR3 contains 17 residues. The CDR3 reads CASSEALLQLAKNIQYF. Written as DNA, the CDR3 is TGTGCCAGCAGTGAAGCGCTTCTACAGCTAGCCAAAAACATTCAGTACTTC.

The V gene is TRBV7-8, the J gene TRBJ1-6; D perhaps matches TRBD1 (6 bases). V gave up 4 bases and J gave up 5 bases, with 12 bases separating them. CDR3 length equals 15 residues. In germline, CDR1 is SGHVS, CDR2 FQNEAQ. CDR3 bases: TGTGCCAGCAGCTCTTACAGGGTTAATAATTCACCCCTCCACTTT. This sequence encodes CASSSYRVNNSPLHF.